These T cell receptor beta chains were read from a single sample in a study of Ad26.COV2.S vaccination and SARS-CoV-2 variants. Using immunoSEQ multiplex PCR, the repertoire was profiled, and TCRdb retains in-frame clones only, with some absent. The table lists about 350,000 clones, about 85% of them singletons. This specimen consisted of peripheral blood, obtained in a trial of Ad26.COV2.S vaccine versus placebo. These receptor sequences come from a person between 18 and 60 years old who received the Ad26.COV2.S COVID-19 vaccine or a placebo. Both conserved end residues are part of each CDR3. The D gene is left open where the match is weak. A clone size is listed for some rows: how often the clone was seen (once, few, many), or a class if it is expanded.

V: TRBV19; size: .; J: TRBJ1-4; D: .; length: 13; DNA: TGTGCCAGTAGTATCGGATGGGGGGAAAAACTGTTTTTT; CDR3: CASSIGWGEKLFF
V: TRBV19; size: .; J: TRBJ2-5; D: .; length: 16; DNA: TGTGCCAGTAGTATAGATACGAGTTGGGGCCAAGAGACCCAGTACTTC; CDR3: CASSIDTSWGQETQYF
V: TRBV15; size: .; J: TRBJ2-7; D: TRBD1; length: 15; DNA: TGTGCCACCAGCAGAGATCTGACAGGGTCCGGCGAGCAGTACTTC; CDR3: CATSRDLTGSGEQYF
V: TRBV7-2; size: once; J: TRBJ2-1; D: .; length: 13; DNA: TGTGCCAGCAGCTCCATACCAAACAATGAGCAGTTCTTC; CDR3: CASSSIPNNEQFF
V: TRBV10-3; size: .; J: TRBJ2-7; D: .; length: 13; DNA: TGTGCCATCCGAAGGGAACAAGGCTACGAGCAGTACTTC; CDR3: CAIRREQGYEQYF
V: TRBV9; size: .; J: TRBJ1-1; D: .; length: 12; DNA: TGTGCCAGCAGCGCCACCGACAGTGAAGCTTTCTTT; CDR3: CASSATDSEAFF
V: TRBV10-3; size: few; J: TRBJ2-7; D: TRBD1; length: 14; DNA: TGTGCCATCATGGTCGGACAGGGGATATACGAGCAGTACTTC; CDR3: CAIMVGQGIYEQYF
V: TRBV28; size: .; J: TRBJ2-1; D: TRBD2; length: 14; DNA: TGTGCCAGCAGTGTAATTAGCGGGAAGGGTGAGCAGTTCTTC; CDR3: CASSVISGKGEQFF
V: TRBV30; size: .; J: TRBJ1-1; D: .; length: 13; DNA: TGTGCCTGGGCATGGGATATGAACACTGAAGCTTTCTTT; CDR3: CAWAWDMNTEAFF
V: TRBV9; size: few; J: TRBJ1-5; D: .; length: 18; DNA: TGTGCCAGCACTCAATCCGGCGGGGAAAACCGTTCGAATCAGCCCCAGCATTTT; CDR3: CASTQSGGENRSNQPQHF
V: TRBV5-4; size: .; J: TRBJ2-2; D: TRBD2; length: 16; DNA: TGTGCCAGCAGCTTAGGGACTAGCGGGGGGGCCGGGGAGCTGTTTTTT; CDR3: CASSLGTSGGAGELFF
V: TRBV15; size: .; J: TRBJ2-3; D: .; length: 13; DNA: TGTGCCACCAGCAGAGATACTACAGATACGCAGTATTTT; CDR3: CATSRDTTDTQYF
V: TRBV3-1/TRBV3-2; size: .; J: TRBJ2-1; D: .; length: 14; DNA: TGTGCCAGCAGCCATCTTCAGGGCGGCAATGAGCAGTTCTTC; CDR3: CASSHLQGGNEQFF